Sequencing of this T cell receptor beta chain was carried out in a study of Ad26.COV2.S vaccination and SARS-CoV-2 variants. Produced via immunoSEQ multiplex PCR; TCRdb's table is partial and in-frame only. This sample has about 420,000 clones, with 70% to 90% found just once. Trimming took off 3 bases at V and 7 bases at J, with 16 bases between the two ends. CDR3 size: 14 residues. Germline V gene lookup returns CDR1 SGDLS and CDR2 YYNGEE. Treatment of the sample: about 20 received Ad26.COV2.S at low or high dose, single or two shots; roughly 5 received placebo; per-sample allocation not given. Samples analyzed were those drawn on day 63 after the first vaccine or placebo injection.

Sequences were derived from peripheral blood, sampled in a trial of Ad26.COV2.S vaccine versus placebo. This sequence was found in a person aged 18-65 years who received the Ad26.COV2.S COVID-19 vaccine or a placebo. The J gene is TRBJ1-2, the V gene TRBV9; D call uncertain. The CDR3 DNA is TGTGCCAGCAGCGCCAAAACGGGCTTAAGTGGCTACACCTTC. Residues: CASSAKTGLSGYTF.